This passage covers 17 T cell receptor beta chains from one sample sequenced in a study of cytomegalovirus exposure and HLA in healthy donors. Assay: immunoSEQ multiplex PCR; the TCRdb copy retains only in-frame clones and omits some. The table records some 150,000 clones, around 89% of them present only once. Source material: PBMCs. Receptor source: a woman between 25 and 40 years old in good health and CMV-seropositive.

The rearrangement links TRBV28 to TRBJ1-5; D ambiguous. The germline V and J ends were trimmed by 4 bases and 0 bases, with 7 bases remaining between them. Germline V lookup: CDR1 MDHEN, CDR2 SYDVKM. This CDR3 has 14 residues. This CDR3 reads CASSSRVSNQPQHF. As DNA, the CDR3 is TGTGCCAGCAGTTCACGAGTTAGCAATCAGCCCCAGCATTTT. The variable domain in full, with the rest retrieved from reference TRBV28 and TRBJ1-5, is DVKVTQSSRYLVKRTGEKVFLECVQDMDHENMFWYRQDPGLGLRLIYFSYDVKMKEKGDIPEGYSVSREKKERFSLILESASTNQTSMYLCASSSRVSNQPQHFGDGTRLSIL.

The chain couples TRBV7-8 to TRBJ1-2; D is unclear. Germline CDR1 SGHVS, CDR2 FQNEAQ. The CDR3 spans 12 residues. Trimming pared 5 bases from V and 4 bases from J, leaving 8 bases between. The CDR3 here is CASSRFGYGYTF. CDR3 nucleotide sequence: TGTGCCAGCAGCCGGTTCGGCTATGGCTACACCTTC.

J is TRBJ2-7 and V is TRBV4-1; D possibly corresponds to TRBD2 (6 bases). In germline, CDR1 is MGHRA, CDR2 YSYEKL. The germline V and J ends were trimmed by 2 bases and 2 bases, with 22 bases remaining between them. This CDR3 is built from 18 residues. For the CDR3, the DNA is TGCGCCAGCAGCCAAACCCCGGTTGGCGGGATGTCTGCCTACGAGCAGTACTTC. Translated, it gives CASSQTPVGGMSAYEQYF.

This clone was observed once. The J gene is TRBJ2-5, the V gene TRBV5-6; the D gene is possibly TRBD1 (5 bases). V shed 4 bases and J shed 5 bases, with 18 bases lying between them. Germline assignment: CDR1 SGHDT and CDR2 YYEEEE. The CDR3 is made up of 15 amino acids. CDR3 coding DNA: TGTGCCAGCAGCCAGGGCACCAAAATATGGGAGACCCAGTACTTC. Translation: CASSQGTKIWETQYF.

The chain is built from TRBV13 and TRBJ2-3; D call uncertain. Germline CDR1 is PRHDT and CDR2 is FYEKMQ (reference sequence). This CDR3 is 12 amino acids long. V lost 2 bases and J lost 4, with 4 bases in between. CDR3 amino acids: CASSLSADTQYF. The DNA for the CDR3 is TGTGCCAGCAGCTTATCTGCAGATACGCAGTATTTT.

The V and J genes are TRBV27 and TRBJ1-2; 8 bases match TRBD1. CDR1 MNHEY and CDR2 SMNVEV come from the germline V gene (reference sequence). With V trimmed by 4 bases and J by 3 bases, 1 base remained unmatched. This CDR3 is 13 amino acids long. This chain's CDR3 is CASSSTGDYGYTF. CDR3 DNA sequence: TGTGCCAGCAGTTCGACAGGGGACTATGGCTACACCTTC.

The gene calls are TRBV5-1 and TRBJ2-3, with TRBD1 as a possible D gene (5 bases). The V end was cut by 5 bases, the J end by 1 base, with 11 bases between. The CDR3 totals 14 residues. The germline V gene has CDR1 SGHRS and CDR2 YFSETQ. The CDR3 bases are TGCGCCAGCAGTAAACAGGACCGCACAGATACGCAGTATTTT. Translated, it gives CASSKQDRTDTQYF.

This chain joins TRBV18 and TRBJ1-3, with TRBD1 matching 8 bases. The CDR3 totals 14 residues. The germline V gene has CDR1 KGHSH and CDR2 LQKENI. The V gene end was trimmed by 5 bases and the J gene end by 2 bases; junction bases not matched to a gene: 2. In DNA form, the CDR3 reads TGTGCCAGCTCAGACAGGGGCGCTGGAAACACCATATATTTT. This encodes CASSDRGAGNTIYF.

This clone was seen only a few times. The chain carries TRBV18 and TRBJ1-6; D ambiguous. The CDR3 consists of 16 residues. Germline loops: CDR1 KGHSH, CDR2 LQKENI. V was trimmed by 9 bases and J by 5 bases, leaving 20 bases between them. The CDR3 loop reads CASAVRVYADNSPLHF. In DNA, the CDR3 is TGTGCCAGTGCGGTCCGGGTTTACGCGGATAATTCACCCCTCCACTTT.

The count of this clone is one. The chain uses TRBV11-2 and TRBJ1-2; TRBD1 aligns across 7 bases. CDR1 is SGHAT and CDR2 is FQNNGV in the germline V gene. With V trimmed by 2 bases and J by 7 bases, 4 bases remained unmatched. The length of the CDR3 is 13 residues. The CDR3 loop reads CASSLSNRGGYTF. The CDR3 region has the DNA TGTGCCAGCAGCTTATCGAACAGGGGTGGCTACACCTTC.

The J gene is TRBJ2-2, the V gene TRBV27, with a tentative D call TRBD2 (6 bases). This CDR3 is built from 16 residues. The ends were cut back, 7 bases at V and 0 bases at J, with 15 bases in the middle. Germline V CDR1 and CDR2: MNHEY, SMNVEV (reference sequence). The DNA for the CDR3 is TGTGCCAGCACAAAAACGGGGGTCGCGAACACCGGGGAGCTGTTTTTT. Its translation: CASTKTGVANTGELFF.

This chain connects TRBV25-1 to TRBJ2-1; 7 positions match TRBD1. With V trimmed by 4 bases and J by 8 bases, 11 bases remained unmatched. The CDR3 length is 15 residues. CDR1 is MGHDK, CDR2 SYGVNS, per germline. The CDR3 DNA reads TGTGCCAGCAGTGCAGACAGGGACGAGGGGTATGAGCAGTTCTTC. Protein sequence: CASSADRDEGYEQFF.

The chain is built from TRBV5-1 and TRBJ2-1; D possibly corresponds to TRBD1 (7 bases). The V end lost 5 bases, the J end lost 4 bases, and 13 bases lay between the germline ends. CDR3 length: 14 amino acids. Germline V gene data show CDR1 as SGHRS and CDR2 as YFSETQ. The CDR3 DNA reads TGCGCCAGCAGAAGGCAGGGGGGTTACAATGAGCAGTTCTTC. It yields the protein CASRRQGGYNEQFF. Looking up the rest from reference TRBV5-1 and TRBJ2-1 gives the full variable domain: KAGVTQTPRYLIKTRGQQVTLSCSPISGHRSVSWYQQTPGQGLQFLFEYFSETQRNKGNFPGRFSGRQFSNSRSEMNVSTLELGDSALYLCASRRQGGYNEQFFGPGTRLTVL.

V gene TRBV5-1 combines with J gene TRBJ2-5; the match to TRBD1 covers 9 bases. The CDR3 has 15 residues. Germline lookup yields CDR1 SGHRS and CDR2 YFSETQ. The trim removed 3 bases at V and 5 bases at J, leaving 8 bases unmatched. CDR3 nucleotides: TGCGCCAGCAGCTCTTTGGGACAGGGCTTCGAGACCCAGTACTTC. This translates into CASSSLGQGFETQYF. Full variable domain (missing parts from reference TRBV5-1 and TRBJ2-5): KAGVTQTPRYLIKTRGQQVTLSCSPISGHRSVSWYQQTPGQGLQFLFEYFSETQRNKGNFPGRFSGRQFSNSRSEMNVSTLELGDSALYLCASSSLGQGFETQYFGPGTRLLVL.

This chain joins TRBV13 and TRBJ1-2; D gene unclear. CDR3 length: 16 amino acids. Germline loops: CDR1 PRHDT, CDR2 FYEKMQ (reference sequence). V was pared by 4 bases and J by 1 base, with 16 bases between. The CDR3 region has the DNA TGTGCCAGCAGCTCCTGGAGTTCGGGTGTTAACTATGGCTACACCTTC. The encoded protein is CASSSWSSGVNYGYTF.

The chain recombines TRBV4-1 with TRBJ1-1; D is possibly TRBD1 (6 bases). This CDR3 region has 12 residues. Trimming removed 2 bases from V and 8 bases from J, with 9 bases in between. Germline V CDR1 and CDR2: MGHRA, YSYEKL. The CDR3 region has the DNA TGCGCCAGCAGCCAACGTGACAGGGAAGCTTTCTTT. This sequence encodes CASSQRDREAFF.

The rearrangement joins TRBV19 to TRBJ2-7; D is unclear. The CDR3 has 13 residues. V gave up 1 base and J gave up 2 bases, with 6 bases separating them. Germline V lookup: CDR1 LNHDA, CDR2 SQIVND (reference sequence). CDR3 DNA: TGTGCCAGTAGTATAGGCAGTACCTACGAGCAGTACTTC. Protein sequence: CASSIGSTYEQYF.